These T cell receptor beta chains were read from a single sample in a study of CD8+ T cells in alopecia areata. Repertoires were generated with immunoSEQ multiplex PCR, while TCRdb's copy carries only in-frame clones and drops some. The table has approximately 40,000 clones, more than 50% seen once; the top ten hold less than 2%. The sequenced sample was CD4+ Tregs sorted from blood. Receptors were obtained from a human donor with alopecia areata. CDR3s include the opening cysteine and the closing phenylalanine or tryptophan. A D gene is named only where the DNA matches it firmly. The size entry is marked missing in some rows and otherwise reads once, few, many or a size class.

V gene	clone size	J gene	D gene	CDR3 DNA	CDR3 protein
TRBV6-5	once	TRBJ2-2	NA	TGTGCCAGCAGGGAAGCGAACACCGGGGAGCTGTTTTTT	CASREANTGELFF
TRBV5-1	few	TRBJ1-5	NA	TGCGCCAGCAGCTTGGGGGATGGACAGCCCCAGCATTTT	CASSLGDGQPQHF
TRBV7-9	NA	TRBJ2-1	NA	TGTGCCAGCAGCTCGCAGAGAAATGAGCAGTTCTTC	CASSSQRNEQFF
TRBV5-1	NA	TRBJ1-2	NA	TGCGCCAGCAGCCCGGACGGAAACTATGGCTACACCTTC	CASSPDGNYGYTF
TRBV4-1	NA	TRBJ2-4	NA	TGCGCCAGCAGCCAAGGCTGGTTTACGGCCAAAAACATTCAGTACTTC	CASSQGWFTAKNIQYF
TRBV7-2	NA	TRBJ1-5	NA	TGTGCCAGCAGCCCCCTGATGGGGTCGGGCCAGCCCCAGCATTTT	CASSPLMGSGQPQHF
TRBV7-8	NA	TRBJ2-2	NA	TGTGCCAGCAGCTTTTCATATGAGTCTTGGAGGGGGGAGCTGTTTTTT	CASSFSYESWRGELFF
TRBV7-9	medium-sized	TRBJ2-3	NA	TGTGCCAGCAGCTTAGGTTGGTCTAGCACAGATACGCAGTATTTT	CASSLGWSSTDTQYF
TRBV4-3	NA	TRBJ1-3	TRBD1	TGCGCCAGCAGCCAACATACAGGGGCGAATGGAAACACCATATATTTT	CASSQHTGANGNTIYF
TRBV29-1	NA	TRBJ1-1	TRBD1	TGCAGCGTTTTGAACAGGGGGTCGGGTGAGGCTTTCTTT	CSVLNRGSGEAFF
TRBV27	NA	TRBJ1-2	NA	TGTGCCAGCAGTTTTACGGGAAACTATGGCTACACCTTC	CASSFTGNYGYTF
TRBV7-2	few	TRBJ2-7	NA	TGTGCCAGCAGCTTATCCCCGGGCTACGAGCAGTACTTC	CASSLSPGYEQYF
TRBV16	NA	TRBJ2-7	TRBD2	TGTGCCAGCAGCCAATTGGGGAGGCGGGCTGCTAGCGGAAACTTCTACGAGCAGTACTTC	CASSQLGRRAASGNFYEQYF
TRBV5-4	NA	TRBJ2-5	NA	TGTGCCAGCAGCTTGGAAGAGACCCAGTACTTC	CASSLEETQYF
TRBV28	NA	TRBJ2-3	NA	TGTGCCAGCAGTTTACCGCCATTAAGCGGGAGCACAGATACGCAGTATTTT	CASSLPPLSGSTDTQYF
TRBV5-4	NA	TRBJ2-5	TRBD1	TGTGCCAGCAGCACCGGACAGGGCGGGGAGACCCAGTACTTC	CASSTGQGGETQYF
TRBV29-1	few	TRBJ1-1	NA	TGCAGCGTTAGTGGGTTGGGGGTTGAAGCTTTCTTT	CSVSGLGVEAFF
TRBV6-1	NA	TRBJ2-7	NA	TGTGCCACCCAGCGGACCTACGAGCAGTACTTC	CATQRTYEQYF
TRBV14	few	TRBJ2-2	NA	TGTGCCACCAGGGAGGTTACCGGGGAGCTGTTTTTT	CATREVTGELFF
TRBV27	NA	TRBJ2-7	TRBD2	TGTGCCAGCAGTTTAGGGGGGACTAGCGGGAGGATCACCTACGAGCAGTACTTC	CASSLGGTSGRITYEQYF
TRBV2	NA	TRBJ1-2	NA	TGTGCCAGCAGTGTTAACTTTTATGGCTACACCTTC	CASSVNFYGYTF
TRBV4-1	once	TRBJ2-6	NA	TGCGCCAGCAGCCAAGCCACGGTGCTCTCTGGGGCCAACGTCCTGACTTTC	CASSQATVLSGANVLTF
TRBV19	NA	TRBJ2-6	NA	TGTGCCAGTAGTGCCCGACCCCCTCTAGCATCGGGGGCCAACGTCCTGACTTTC	CASSARPPLASGANVLTF
TRBV7-8	NA	TRBJ2-7	TRBD2	TGTGCCAGCAGCTCCCTAGCGGTGAGCTCCTACGAGCAGTACTTC	CASSSLAVSSYEQYF
TRBV5-1	NA	TRBJ2-7	NA	TGCGCCAGCAGCTTGGATAGCGAGTACGAGCAGTACTTC	CASSLDSEYEQYF
TRBV7-3	few	TRBJ1-1	TRBD1	TGTGCCAGCAGCTTCGGGGGACAGTCGAACACTGAAGCTTTCTTT	CASSFGGQSNTEAFF
TRBV5-1	NA	TRBJ2-5	NA	TGCGCCAGCACTGTCCAACAGCCCCAAGAGACCCAGTACTTC	CASTVQQPQETQYF
TRBV7-2	NA	TRBJ1-5	NA	TGTGCCAGCAGCACCGGGGGGTATCAGCCCCAGCATTTT	CASSTGGYQPQHF
TRBV5-4	NA	TRBJ2-2	NA	TGTGCCAGCAGCTTGGCCCTTGGGGGGAGAGTCACCGGGGAGCTGTTTTTT	CASSLALGGRVTGELFF